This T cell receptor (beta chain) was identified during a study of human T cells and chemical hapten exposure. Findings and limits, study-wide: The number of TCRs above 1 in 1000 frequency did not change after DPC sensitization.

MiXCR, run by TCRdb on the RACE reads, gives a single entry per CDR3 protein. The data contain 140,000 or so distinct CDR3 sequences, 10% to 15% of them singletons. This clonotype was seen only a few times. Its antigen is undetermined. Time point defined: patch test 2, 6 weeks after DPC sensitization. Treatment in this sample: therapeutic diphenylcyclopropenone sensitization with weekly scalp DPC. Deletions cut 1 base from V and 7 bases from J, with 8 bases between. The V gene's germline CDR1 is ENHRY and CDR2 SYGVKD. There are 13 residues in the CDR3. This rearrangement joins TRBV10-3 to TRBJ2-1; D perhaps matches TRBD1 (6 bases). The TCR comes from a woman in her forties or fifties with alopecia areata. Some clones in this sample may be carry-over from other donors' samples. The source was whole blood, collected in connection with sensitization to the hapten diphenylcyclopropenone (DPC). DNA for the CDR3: TGTGCCATCAGTGAGTGGGGGCTGAATGAGCAGTTCTTC. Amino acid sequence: CAISEWGLNEQFF.